A selection of T cell receptor beta chains follows, all from one sample in a study of CD8 T cells in Susac syndrome. TCRdb re-derived calls from the immunoSEQ multiplex PCR reads in MiXCR, one entry per CDR3 protein. The sample records 180,000 or so distinct CDR3 sequences, about 95% being singletons. The specimen was CD4+ T cells from PBMCs. All receptors derive from a human donor in good health. CDR3s include the opening cysteine and the closing phenylalanine or tryptophan. The D gene is left open where the match is weak. Only part of the rows carry a size: once, few, many, or a class if the clone is expanded.

v_call	cdr3_length	j_call	clone_size	d_call	cdr3_aa	cdr3_nt
TRBV20-1	14	TRBJ2-4	.	TRBD1	CSAPPGQGMNIQYF	TGCAGTGCCCCTCCGGGACAGGGGATGAACATTCAGTACTTC
TRBV30	14	TRBJ2-7	.	.	CAWSIGVRSDEQYF	TGTGCCTGGTCCATAGGGGTACGATCAGATGAGCAGTACTTC
TRBV27	14	TRBJ2-1	.	.	CASSLARTNNEQFF	TGTGCCAGCAGCTTGGCGAGGACAAACAATGAGCAGTTCTTC
TRBV19	14	TRBJ2-1	once	TRBD2	CASRDAASGNEQFF	TGTGCCAGTAGGGATGCGGCTAGCGGCAATGAGCAGTTCTTC
TRBV9	16	TRBJ2-1	.	.	CASSATRTDAYNEQFF	TGTGCCAGCAGCGCAACTAGGACGGACGCCTACAATGAGCAGTTCTTC
TRBV23-1	14	TRBJ1-5	.	.	CASSPGAPYQPQHF	TGCGCCAGCAGTCCCGGGGCTCCGTATCAGCCCCAGCATTTT
TRBV9	14	TRBJ2-7	.	TRBD2	CASSVVAGPYEQYF	TGTGCCAGCAGCGTAGTAGCGGGACCCTACGAGCAGTACTTC
TRBV28	13	TRBJ1-2	.	TRBD1	CAIRTGPWGGYTF	TGTGCCATCCGGACAGGGCCTTGGGGTGGCTACACCTTC
TRBV29-1	16	TRBJ1-4	.	.	CSASGQRGDTNEKLFF	TGCAGCGCTTCGGGCCAGAGGGGAGATACTAATGAAAAACTGTTTTTT
TRBV29-1	12	TRBJ2-1	.	.	CSVEDRADEQFF	TGCAGCGTTGAAGACAGGGCCGATGAGCAGTTCTTC
TRBV27	15	TRBJ2-2	.	.	CASRTGTVDTGELFF	TGTGCCAGTCGTACAGGGACCGTTGACACCGGGGAGCTGTTTTTT
TRBV21-1	13	TRBJ2-5	.	.	CASTEDRGETQYF	TGTGCCAGCACCGAGGACAGGGGAGAGACCCAGTACTTC
TRBV29-1	12	TRBJ2-1	once	.	CSVEGRSNEQFF	TGCAGCGTTGAAGGACGCTCCAATGAGCAGTTCTTC
TRBV29-1	11	TRBJ2-1	.	.	CSVERGNEQFF	TGCAGCGTTGAAAGGGGGAATGAGCAGTTCTTC
TRBV24-1	16	TRBJ2-1	once	TRBD2	CATSDLTASGRYEQFF	TGTGCCACCAGTGATTTGACGGCTAGCGGGAGGTATGAGCAGTTCTTC
TRBV20-1	16	TRBJ1-5	.	.	CSARVTQGLSNQPQHF	TGCAGTGCTAGAGTGACTCAGGGATTAAGCAATCAGCCCCAGCATTTT
TRBV29-1	14	TRBJ2-3	.	TRBD2	CSASGLAATDTQYF	TGCAGCGCCTCCGGACTAGCGGCCACAGATACGCAGTATTTT
TRBV29-1	17	TRBJ1-1	.	.	CSVEAGARTSVGTEAFF	TGCAGCGTTGAAGCAGGTGCCCGGACGTCGGTGGGCACTGAAGCTTTCTTT
TRBV20-1	15	TRBJ2-7	.	TRBD1	CSASGSGGSSYEQYF	TGCAGTGCTAGTGGGTCAGGGGGCAGCTCCTACGAGCAGTACTTC
TRBV5-1	15	TRBJ2-7	.	TRBD2	CASSGGLANSYEQYF	TGCGCCAGCAGCGGGGGACTAGCGAACTCCTACGAGCAGTACTTC
TRBV7-2	15	TRBJ2-1	.	.	CASRLSRAGDNEQFF	TGTGCCAGCAGGTTAAGCCGGGCAGGGGACAATGAGCAGTTCTTC
TRBV30	14	TRBJ2-7	.	TRBD2	CAWSAGVPPYEQYF	TGTGCCTGGAGCGCGGGAGTTCCCCCCTACGAGCAGTACTTC
TRBV29-1	10	TRBJ1-1	.	.	CSVGPLDAFF	TGCAGCGTTGGGCCCCTTGACGCTTTCTTT
TRBV7-3	14	TRBJ2-1	.	TRBD1	CASSLTGQNNEQFF	TGTGCCAGCAGCTTAACGGGACAGAACAATGAGCAGTTCTTC
TRBV18	14	TRBJ2-3	.	.	CASSDGRFTDTQYF	TGTGCCAGCTCCGACGGACGGTTCACAGATACGCAGTATTTT
TRBV3-1	16	TRBJ2-7	.	.	CASSQAHRLSSYEQYF	TGTGCCAGCAGCCAAGCCCACAGGCTCAGCTCCTACGAGCAGTACTTC
TRBV20-1	15	TRBJ2-3	.	.	CSAQSRTGSTDTQYF	TGCAGTGCACAGTCACGAACGGGATCGACAGATACGCAGTATTTT